This TCR beta chain came from a study of cytomegalovirus exposure and HLA in healthy donors. Trimming removed 5 bases from V and 5 bases from J, with 11 bases in between. The CDR3 is 13 amino acids. Germline V gene lookup returns CDR1 LNHDA and CDR2 SQIVND (reference sequence). This clone was observed a handful of times. Antigen specificity is unknown. Whole-study findings and limits: In an earlier analysis, most TCR beta V segments were productive about 87% or about 30% of the time. Specificity of a few CMV-associated chains for CMV antigens was verified in vitro. Roughly uniform depth of sequencing across donors was assumed in presence/absence analyses. TCR association rates varied by HLA locus in a later analysis, with DRB1 highest and HLA-C lowest.

Use of 60 Vbeta and 13 Jbeta primers characterized the PCR. TCRdb's copy holds only in-frame clones and misses some; the assay was immunoSEQ multiplex PCR. The sample includes some 110,000 clones, approximately 78% of them seen just once. The V call is TRBV19, the J call TRBJ2-3; a possible D gene is TRBD1 (6 bases). The sequence derives from a woman aged 40 to 49 in good health and CMV-seronegative. Sequenced material: PBMCs. CDR3 in DNA: TGTGCCAGTAGTGGGGGCCGGGTAGATACGCAGTATTTT. It codes for CASSGGRVDTQYF.